The T cell receptor beta chain under discussion was sequenced for a study of siplizumab effects on memory and regulatory T cells. Worth noting for this clone: Its specificity is unknown.

Profiling relied on immunoSEQ multiplex PCR, and the TCRdb table lists in-frame clones only, not all of them. The table includes 95,000 to 100,000 clones, about nine tenths detected once. Findings of the study overall: The suppressive capacity of proliferating Tregs from siplizumab cultures remained unconfirmed. Significantly reduced by siplizumab was the cumulative frequency of alloreactive sequences, namely those traceable to unstimulated CD4+ memory cells.

In germline, CDR1 is MNHEY, CDR2 SVGAGI. This CDR3 is 14 amino acids long. V was shortened by 2 bases and J by 7 bases, with 12 bases between the two germline ends. The sample consisted of non-Treg CD4+ T cells sorted from blood. The receptor's source is a human donor in good health. The chain couples TRBV6-5 to TRBJ1-5; a weak D match, TRBD1 (6 bases). Written as DNA, the CDR3 is TGTGCCAGCAGTTACGTCCCAGGGGAACAGCCCCAGCATTTT. Translated, it gives CASSYVPGEQPQHF.